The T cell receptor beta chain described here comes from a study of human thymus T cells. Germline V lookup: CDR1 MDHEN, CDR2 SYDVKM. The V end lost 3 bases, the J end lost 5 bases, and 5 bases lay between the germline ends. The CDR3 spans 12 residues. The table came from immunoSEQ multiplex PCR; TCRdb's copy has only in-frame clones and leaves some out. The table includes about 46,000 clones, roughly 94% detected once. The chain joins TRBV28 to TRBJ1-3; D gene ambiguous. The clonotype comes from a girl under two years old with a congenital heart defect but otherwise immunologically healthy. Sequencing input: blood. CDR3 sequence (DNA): TGTGCCAGCAGTTTGTTCCGAAACACCATATATTTT. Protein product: CASSLFRNTIYF.